Below, 7 T cell receptor beta chains from the same sample are listed, as sequenced in a study of cytomegalovirus exposure and HLA in healthy donors. A multiplex PCR was run with 60 Vbeta primers and 13 Jbeta primers. The repertoire was sequenced with immunoSEQ multiplex PCR; TCRdb's copy has only in-frame clones and lacks some. The table records 150,000 to 170,000 clones, about 80% of them present only once. Material: PBMCs. These receptors were obtained from a woman aged 40-49 years in good health and CMV-seronegative.

Turning to this clone: Germline and junction disagree at one end, which may indicate a read error. The chain couples TRBV14 to TRBJ1-1, with D perhaps matching TRBD1 (5 bases). The CDR3 is 13 amino acids. The germline V gene has CDR1 SGHDN and CDR2 FVKESK. This CDR3 reads CASSPPGNPEAFF. The DNA for the CDR3 is TGTGCCAGCAGCCCCCCAGGGAACCCTGAAGCTTTCTTT.

The genes are TRBV5-1 and TRBJ1-2; unclear D gene. The CDR3 runs 14 residues. Germline CDR1 SGHRS, CDR2 YFSETQ. V dropped 0 bases and J dropped 2 bases, with 8 bases sitting between them. Here the CDR3 reads CASSLEAVNYGYTF. Here the CDR3 DNA reads TGCGCCAGCAGCTTGGAGGCGGTAAACTATGGCTACACCTTC.

The J gene is TRBJ1-2, the V gene TRBV19; D is ambiguous. Germline CDR1 LNHDA, CDR2 SQIVND (reference sequence). The CDR3 is 14 residues long. V lost 3 bases, J lost 4 bases, and 12 bases lay in between. The CDR3 bases are TGTGCCAGTAGTATCTCTAGTCCACTCTATGGCTACACCTTC. Its translation: CASSISSPLYGYTF.

The rearrangement joins TRBV6-5 to TRBJ2-3; 12 positions agree with TRBD2. Germline V lookup: CDR1 MNHEY, CDR2 SVGAGI. V trimming: 6 bases; J trimming: 5 bases; junction bases outside the gene matches: 6. The CDR3 contains 15 residues. The CDR3 nucleotides are TGTGCCAGCAGCTCCGAGGGACTAGCGGGAGATACGCAGTATTTT. Amino acids: CASSSEGLAGDTQYF.

The gene calls are TRBV15 and TRBJ2-2; TRBD1 matches at 11 bases. Germline-derived CDR1 and CDR2 are LNHNV and YYDKDF (reference sequence). J gave up 4 bases and V 8 bases, and 3 bases lay outside the gene matches. The CDR3 is 14 amino acids. CDR3 sequence: CATLGTGGTGELFF. CDR3 nucleotides: TGTGCCACCCTAGGGACAGGGGGCACCGGGGAGCTGTTTTTT.

V gene TRBV27 combines with J gene TRBJ1-2, with 11 nucleotides matching TRBD1. The CDR3 sequence is 15 residues long. The V segment lost 4 bases and the J segment 7 bases; nucleotides outside the gene matches: 8. Germline CDR1 MNHEY, CDR2 SMNVEV (reference sequence). The CDR3 is CASSSSGQGAFGYTF. The CDR3 DNA follows: TGTGCCAGCAGTTCCTCCGGACAGGGGGCTTTTGGCTACACCTTC.

The chain has TRBV15 and TRBJ1-4; 11 nucleotides line up with TRBD1. This CDR3 region has 17 residues. Germline V lookup: CDR1 LNHNV, CDR2 YYDKDF (reference sequence). V shed 3 bases, J shed 6 bases, and the junction held 9 bases outside the gene matches. CDR3 DNA sequence: TGTGCCACCAGCAGGACACCGGGACAGGGGGTAGATGAAAAACTGTTTTTT. This translates into CATSRTPGQGVDEKLFF. The complete variable domain, with remaining parts taken from reference TRBV15 and TRBJ1-4, reads DAMVIQNPRYQVTQFGKPVTLSCSQTLNHNVMYWYQQKSSQAPKLLFHYYDKDFNNEADTPDNFQSRRPNTSFCFLDIRSPGLGDTAMYLCATSRTPGQGVDEKLFFGSGTQLSVL.